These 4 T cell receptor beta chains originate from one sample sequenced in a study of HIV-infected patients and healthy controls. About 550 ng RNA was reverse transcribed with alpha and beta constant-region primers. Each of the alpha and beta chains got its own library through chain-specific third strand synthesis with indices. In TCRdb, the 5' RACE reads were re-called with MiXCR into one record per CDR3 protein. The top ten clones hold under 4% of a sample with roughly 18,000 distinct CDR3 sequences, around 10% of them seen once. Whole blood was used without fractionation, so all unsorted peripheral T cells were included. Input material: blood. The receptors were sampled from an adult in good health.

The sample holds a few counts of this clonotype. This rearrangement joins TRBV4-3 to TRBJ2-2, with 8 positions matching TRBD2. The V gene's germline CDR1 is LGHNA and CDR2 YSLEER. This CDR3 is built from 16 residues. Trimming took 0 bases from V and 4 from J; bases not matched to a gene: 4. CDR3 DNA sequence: TGCGCCAGCAGCCAAGAGCTAGCGGGCGTCACCGGGGAGCTGTTTTTT. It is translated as CASSQELAGVTGELFF.

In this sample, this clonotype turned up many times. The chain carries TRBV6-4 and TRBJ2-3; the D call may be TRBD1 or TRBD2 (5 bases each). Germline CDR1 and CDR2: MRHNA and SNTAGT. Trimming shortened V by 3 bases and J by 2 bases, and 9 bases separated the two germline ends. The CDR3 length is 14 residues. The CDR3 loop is CASSESGPTDTQYF. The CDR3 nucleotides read TGTGCCAGCAGTGAGTCGGGACCCACAGATACGCAGTATTTT.

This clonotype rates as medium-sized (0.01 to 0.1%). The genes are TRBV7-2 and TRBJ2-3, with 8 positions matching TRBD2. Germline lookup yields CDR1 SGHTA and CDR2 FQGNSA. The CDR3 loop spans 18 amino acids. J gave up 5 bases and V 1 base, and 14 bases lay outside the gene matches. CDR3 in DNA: TGTGCCAGCAGCTTAGAAGGGCCAAGAGCGGGAGATATAGATACGCAGTATTTT. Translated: CASSLEGPRAGDIDTQYF.

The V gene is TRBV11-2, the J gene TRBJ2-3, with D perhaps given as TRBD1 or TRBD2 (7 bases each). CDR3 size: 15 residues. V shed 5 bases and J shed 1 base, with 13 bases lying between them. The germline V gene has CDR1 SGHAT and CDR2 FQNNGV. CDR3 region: CASSRAGGGTDTQYF. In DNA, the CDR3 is TGTGCCAGCAGCCGCGCAGGGGGGGGCACAGATACGCAGTATTTT.